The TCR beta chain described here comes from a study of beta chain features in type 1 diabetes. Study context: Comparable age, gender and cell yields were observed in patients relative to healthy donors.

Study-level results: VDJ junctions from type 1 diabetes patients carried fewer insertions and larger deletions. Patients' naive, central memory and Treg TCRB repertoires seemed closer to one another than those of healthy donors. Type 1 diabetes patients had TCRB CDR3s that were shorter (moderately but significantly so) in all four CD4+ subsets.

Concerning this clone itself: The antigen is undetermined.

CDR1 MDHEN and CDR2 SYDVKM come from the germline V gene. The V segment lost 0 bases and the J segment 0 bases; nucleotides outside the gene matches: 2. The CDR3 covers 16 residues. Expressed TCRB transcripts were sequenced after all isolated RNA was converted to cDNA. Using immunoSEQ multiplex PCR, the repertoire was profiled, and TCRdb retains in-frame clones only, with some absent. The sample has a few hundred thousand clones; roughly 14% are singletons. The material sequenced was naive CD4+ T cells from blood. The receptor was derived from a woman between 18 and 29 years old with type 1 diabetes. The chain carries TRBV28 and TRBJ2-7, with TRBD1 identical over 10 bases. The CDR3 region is CASSLWGQGSSYEQYF. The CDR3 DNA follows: TGTGCCAGCAGTTTATGGGGACAGGGGAGCTCCTACGAGCAGTACTTC. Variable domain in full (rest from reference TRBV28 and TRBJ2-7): DVKVTQSSRYLVKRTGEKVFLECVQDMDHENMFWYRQDPGLGLRLIYFSYDVKMKEKGDIPEGYSVSREKKERFSLILESASTNQTSMYLCASSLWGQGSSYEQYFGPGTRLTVT.